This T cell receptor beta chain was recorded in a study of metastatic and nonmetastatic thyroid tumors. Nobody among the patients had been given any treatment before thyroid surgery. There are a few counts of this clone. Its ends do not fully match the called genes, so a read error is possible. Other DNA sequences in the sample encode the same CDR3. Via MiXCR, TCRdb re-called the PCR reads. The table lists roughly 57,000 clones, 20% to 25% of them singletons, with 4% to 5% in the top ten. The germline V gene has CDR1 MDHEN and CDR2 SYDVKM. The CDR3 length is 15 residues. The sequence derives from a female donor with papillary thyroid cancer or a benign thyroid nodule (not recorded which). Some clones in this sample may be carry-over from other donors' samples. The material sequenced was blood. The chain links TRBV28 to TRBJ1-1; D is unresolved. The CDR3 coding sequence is TGTGCCAGCAGTTTATCAGCAGGTATGAACACTGAGGCTTTCTTT. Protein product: CASSLSAGMNTEAFF.